The TCR beta chain described here comes from a study of blood T cell repertoires in COVID-19. With V trimmed by 4 bases and J by 2 bases, 7 bases remained unmatched. Germline assignment: CDR1 LGHNA and CDR2 YSLEER. The CDR3 covers 15 residues. Participants had their cohort set by participant-reported clinical history. The table came from immunoSEQ multiplex PCR; TCRdb's copy has only in-frame clones and leaves some out. The data hold 250,000 or so clones, with 86% observed a single time. The source of this sequence is a woman aged 18-29 years who had recovered from COVID-19. The sequenced sample was PBMCs or T cells enriched from blood (not recorded which). The chain uses TRBV4-3 and TRBJ1-2, with TRBD1 matching over 7 bases. The CDR3 region has the DNA TGCGCCAGCAGCCGCGGAAGGACAGGAAACTATGGCTACACCTTC. Translating gives CASSRGRTGNYGYTF.